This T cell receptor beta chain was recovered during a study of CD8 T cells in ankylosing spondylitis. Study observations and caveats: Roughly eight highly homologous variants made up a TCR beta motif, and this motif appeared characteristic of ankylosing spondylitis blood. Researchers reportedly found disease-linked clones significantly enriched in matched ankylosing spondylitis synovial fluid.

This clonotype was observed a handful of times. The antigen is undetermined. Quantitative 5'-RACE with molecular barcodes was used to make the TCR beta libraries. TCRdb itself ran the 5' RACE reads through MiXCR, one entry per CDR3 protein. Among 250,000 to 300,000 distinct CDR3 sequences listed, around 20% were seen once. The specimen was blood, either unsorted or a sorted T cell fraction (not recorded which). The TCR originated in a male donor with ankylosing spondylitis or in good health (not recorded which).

DNA of the CDR3: TGTGCCAGCAGTTTATCGACTAGCGGGGTGAACTACGAGCAGTACGTC. As protein: CASSLSTSGVNYEQYV. This chain connects TRBV28 to TRBJ2-7; TRBD2 matches 11 bases. The CDR3 runs 16 residues. V was pared by 1 base and J by 3 bases, with 5 bases of the junction left unmatched. Germline V gene sequence: CDR1 MDHEN, CDR2 SYDVKM.